This T cell receptor beta chain was documented in a study of T-cell memory formation after mild COVID-19. The CDR3 totals 14 residues. The V end was cut by 2 bases, the J end by 9 bases, with 14 bases between. Germline assignment: CDR1 SGHTA and CDR2 FQGNSA. Findings and caveats of the study: There were some responding clones in pre-infection memory, which suggested that cross-reactive memory had joined. The main location of contracting CD4+ clones was CM and EM, and that of contracting CD8+ clones was EMRA.

This clonotype was seen repeatedly, ten times or more. As yet, its antigen is unknown. TCRdb analysed the 5' RACE reads with MiXCR anew, one entry per CDR3 protein. This table holds about 110,000 distinct CDR3 sequences, 15% to 20% found once. This clonotype originated in a young man who had mild COVID-19 (a few samples of this study predate the infection). Cell type and time point are not known. V gene TRBV7-2 combines with J gene TRBJ2-1; D uncertain. Sequences were obtained from PBMCs or a T cell subset sorted from them (not recorded which). CDR3 coding DNA: TGTGCCAGCAGCTTAAGTTTCACTAACGCTGAGCAGTTCTTC. It is translated as CASSLSFTNAEQFF. The full variable domain, its missing parts supplied by reference TRBV7-2 and TRBJ2-1, is GAGVSQSPSNKVTEKGKDVELRCDPISGHTALYWYRQSLGQGLEFLIYFQGNSAPDKSGLPSDRFSAERTGGSVSTLTIQRTQQEDSAVYLCASSLSFTNAEQFFGPGTRLTVL.